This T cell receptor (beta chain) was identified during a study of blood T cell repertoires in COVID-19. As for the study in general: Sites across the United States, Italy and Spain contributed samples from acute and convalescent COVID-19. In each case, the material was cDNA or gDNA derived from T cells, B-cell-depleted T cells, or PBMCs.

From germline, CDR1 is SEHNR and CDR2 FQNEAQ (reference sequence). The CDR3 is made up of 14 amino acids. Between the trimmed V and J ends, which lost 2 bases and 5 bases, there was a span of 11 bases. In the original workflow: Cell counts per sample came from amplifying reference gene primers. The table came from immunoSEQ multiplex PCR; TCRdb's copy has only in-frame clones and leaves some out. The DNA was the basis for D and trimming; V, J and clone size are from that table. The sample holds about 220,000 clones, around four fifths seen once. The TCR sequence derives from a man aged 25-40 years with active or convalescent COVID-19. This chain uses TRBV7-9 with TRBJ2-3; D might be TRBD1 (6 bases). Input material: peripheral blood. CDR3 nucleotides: TGTGCCAGCAGCTTACAGGGGATGATAGATACGCAGTATTTT. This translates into CASSLQGMIDTQYF.